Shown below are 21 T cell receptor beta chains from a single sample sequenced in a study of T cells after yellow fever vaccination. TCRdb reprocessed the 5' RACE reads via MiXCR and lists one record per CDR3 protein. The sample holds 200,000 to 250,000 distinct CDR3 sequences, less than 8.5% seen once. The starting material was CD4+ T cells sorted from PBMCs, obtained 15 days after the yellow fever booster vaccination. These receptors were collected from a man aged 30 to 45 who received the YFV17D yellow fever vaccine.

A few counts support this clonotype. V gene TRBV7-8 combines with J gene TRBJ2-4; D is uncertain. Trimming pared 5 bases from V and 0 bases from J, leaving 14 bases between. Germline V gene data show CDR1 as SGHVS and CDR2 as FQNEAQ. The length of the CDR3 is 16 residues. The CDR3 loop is CASSPTSSLAKNIQYF. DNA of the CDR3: TGTGCCAGCAGCCCCACATCGTCTCTAGCCAAAAACATTCAGTACTTC.

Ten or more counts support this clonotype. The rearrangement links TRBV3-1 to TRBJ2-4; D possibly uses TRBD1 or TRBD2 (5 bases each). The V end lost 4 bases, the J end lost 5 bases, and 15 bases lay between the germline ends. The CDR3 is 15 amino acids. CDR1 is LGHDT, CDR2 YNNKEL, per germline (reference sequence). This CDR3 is CASSLLPGPENIQYF. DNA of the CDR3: TGTGCCAGCAGCCTGTTACCGGGACCCGAAAACATTCAGTACTTC. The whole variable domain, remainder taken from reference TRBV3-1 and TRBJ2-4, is DTAVSQTPKYLVTQMGNDKSIKCEQNLGHDTMYWYKQDSKKFLKIMFSYNNKELIINETVPNRFSPKSPDKAHLNLHINSLELGDSAVYFCASSLLPGPENIQYFGAGTRLSVL.

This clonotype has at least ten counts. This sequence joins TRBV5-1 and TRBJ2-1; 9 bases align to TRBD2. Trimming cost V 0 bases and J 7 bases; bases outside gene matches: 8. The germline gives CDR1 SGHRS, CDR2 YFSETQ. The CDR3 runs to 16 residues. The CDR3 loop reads CASSLATGTSLNEQFF. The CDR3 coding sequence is TGCGCCAGCAGCTTGGCTACCGGGACTAGCTTAAATGAGCAGTTCTTC.

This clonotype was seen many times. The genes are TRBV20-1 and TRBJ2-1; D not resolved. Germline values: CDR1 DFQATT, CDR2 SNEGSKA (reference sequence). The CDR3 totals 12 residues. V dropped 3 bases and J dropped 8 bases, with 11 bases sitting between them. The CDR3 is CSASRRGDEQFF. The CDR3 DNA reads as TGCAGTGCTAGCCGACGTGGGGATGAGCAGTTCTTC.

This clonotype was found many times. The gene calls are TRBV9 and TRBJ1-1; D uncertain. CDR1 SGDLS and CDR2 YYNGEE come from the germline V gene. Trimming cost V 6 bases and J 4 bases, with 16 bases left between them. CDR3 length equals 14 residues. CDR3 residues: CASTRGEWGTEAFF. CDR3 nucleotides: TGTGCCAGCACCAGAGGCGAATGGGGCACTGAAGCTTTCTTT.

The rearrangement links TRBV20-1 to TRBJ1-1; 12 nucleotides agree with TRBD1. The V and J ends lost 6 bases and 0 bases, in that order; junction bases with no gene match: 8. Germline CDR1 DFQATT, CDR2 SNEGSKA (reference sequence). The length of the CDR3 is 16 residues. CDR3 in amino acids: CSASGQGAFMNTEAFF. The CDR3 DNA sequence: TGCAGTGCCTCGGGACAGGGGGCCTTCATGAACACTGAAGCTTTCTTT.

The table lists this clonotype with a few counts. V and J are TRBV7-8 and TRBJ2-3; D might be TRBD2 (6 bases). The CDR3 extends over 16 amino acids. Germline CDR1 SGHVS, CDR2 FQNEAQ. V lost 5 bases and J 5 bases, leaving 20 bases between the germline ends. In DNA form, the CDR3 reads TGTGCCAGCAGCAAATATCCCAGGAGGGAAGGAGATACGCAGTATTTT. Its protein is CASSKYPRREGDTQYF.

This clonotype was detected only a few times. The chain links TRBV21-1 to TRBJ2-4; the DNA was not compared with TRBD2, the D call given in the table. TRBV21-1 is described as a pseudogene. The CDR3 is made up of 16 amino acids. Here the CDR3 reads CASSKGAEIAKNIQYF. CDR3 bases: TGTGCCAGCAGCAAAGGAGCGGAGATAGCCAAAAACATTCAGTACTTC.

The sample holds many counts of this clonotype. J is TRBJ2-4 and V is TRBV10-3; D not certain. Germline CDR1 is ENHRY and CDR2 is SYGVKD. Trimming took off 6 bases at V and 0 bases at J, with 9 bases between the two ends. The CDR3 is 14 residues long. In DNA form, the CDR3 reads TGTGCCATCAGGGATCCATTAGCCAAAAACATTCAGTACTTC. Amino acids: CAIRDPLAKNIQYF.

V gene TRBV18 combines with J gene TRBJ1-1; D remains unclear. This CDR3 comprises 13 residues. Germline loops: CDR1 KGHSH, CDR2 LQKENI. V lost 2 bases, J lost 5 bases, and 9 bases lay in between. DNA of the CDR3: TGTGCCAGCTCACCATTCCTGGGTACTGAAGCTTTCTTT. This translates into CASSPFLGTEAFF. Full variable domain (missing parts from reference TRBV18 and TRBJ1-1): NAGVMQNPRHLVRRRGQEARLRCSPMKGHSHVYWYRQLPEEGLKFMVYLQKENIIDESGMPKERFSAEFPKEGPSILRIQQVVRGDSAAYFCASSPFLGTEAFFGQGTRLTVV.

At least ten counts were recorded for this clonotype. This CDR3 is CASSLAGPATYEQYF. The CDR3 coding sequence is TGCGCCAGCAGCTTGGCAGGGCCGGCCACCTACGAGCAGTACTTC. The chain recombines TRBV5-1 with TRBJ2-7, with a possible D match to TRBD1 (5 bases). The V end was cut by 0 bases, the J end by 2 bases, with 12 bases between. This CDR3 spans 15 amino acids. The V gene's germline CDR1 is SGHRS and CDR2 YFSETQ.

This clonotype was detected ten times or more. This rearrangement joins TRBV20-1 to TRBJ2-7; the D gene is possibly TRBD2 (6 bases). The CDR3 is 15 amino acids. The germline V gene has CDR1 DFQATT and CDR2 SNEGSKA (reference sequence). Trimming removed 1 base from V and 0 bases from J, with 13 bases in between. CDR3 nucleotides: TGCAGTGCTAGAGTTCCCGGGACTGGCTCCTACGAGCAGTACTTC. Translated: CSARVPGTGSYEQYF.

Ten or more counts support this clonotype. The CDR3 loop reads CASSPLLPGAYNEQFF. The CDR3 nucleotides are TGTGCCAGCTCACCACTTTTACCGGGAGCCTACAATGAGCAGTTCTTC. The genes are TRBV18 and TRBJ2-1; D perhaps matches TRBD2 (6 bases). The V and J ends lost 1 base and 2 bases respectively, with 12 bases between them. The CDR3 consists of 16 residues. Per the germline V gene, CDR1 is KGHSH and CDR2 is LQKENI.

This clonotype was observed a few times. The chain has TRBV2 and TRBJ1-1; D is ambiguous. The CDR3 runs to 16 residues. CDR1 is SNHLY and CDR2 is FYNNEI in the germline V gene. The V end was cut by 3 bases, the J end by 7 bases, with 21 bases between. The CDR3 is CASSDPLERGGSEAFF. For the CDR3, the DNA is TGTGCCAGCAGTGACCCTCTGGAGCGGGGAGGGAGTGAAGCTTTCTTT.

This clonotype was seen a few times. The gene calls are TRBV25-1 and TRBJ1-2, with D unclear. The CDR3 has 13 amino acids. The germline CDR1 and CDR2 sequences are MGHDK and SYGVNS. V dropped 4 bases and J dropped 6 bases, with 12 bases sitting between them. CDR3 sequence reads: CASSAAQEDGYTF. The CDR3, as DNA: TGTGCCAGCAGTGCGGCCCAGGAGGATGGCTACACCTTC.

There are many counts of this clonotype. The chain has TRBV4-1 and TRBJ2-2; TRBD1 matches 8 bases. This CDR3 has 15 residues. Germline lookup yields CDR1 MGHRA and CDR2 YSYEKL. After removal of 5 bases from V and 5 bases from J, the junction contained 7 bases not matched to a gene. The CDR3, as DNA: TGCGCCAGCAGCGGAGGGACAGGCACAACCGGGGAGCTGTTTTTT. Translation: CASSGGTGTTGELFF.

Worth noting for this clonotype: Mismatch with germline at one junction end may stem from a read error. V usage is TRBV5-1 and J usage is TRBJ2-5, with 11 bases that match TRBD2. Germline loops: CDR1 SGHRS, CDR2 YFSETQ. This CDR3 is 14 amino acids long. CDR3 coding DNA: TGCGCCAGCAGCGGTAGCGGGAGGGGTGAGACCCTGTACTTC. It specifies CASSGSGRGETLYF.

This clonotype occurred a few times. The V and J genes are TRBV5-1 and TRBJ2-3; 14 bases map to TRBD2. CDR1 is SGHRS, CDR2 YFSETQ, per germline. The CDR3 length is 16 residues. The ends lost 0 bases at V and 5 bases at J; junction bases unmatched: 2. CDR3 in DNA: TGCGCCAGCAGCTTGGGGGGGACTAGCGGGAGAGATACGCAGTATTTT. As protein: CASSLGGTSGRDTQYF.

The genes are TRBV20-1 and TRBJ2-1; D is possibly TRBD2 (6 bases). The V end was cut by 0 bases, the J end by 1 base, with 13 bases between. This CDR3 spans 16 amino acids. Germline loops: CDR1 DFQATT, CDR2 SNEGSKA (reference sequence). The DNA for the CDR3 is TGCAGTGCTAGAGATGGAGCGGGCCCTTCCTACAATGAGCAGTTCTTC. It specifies CSARDGAGPSYNEQFF.

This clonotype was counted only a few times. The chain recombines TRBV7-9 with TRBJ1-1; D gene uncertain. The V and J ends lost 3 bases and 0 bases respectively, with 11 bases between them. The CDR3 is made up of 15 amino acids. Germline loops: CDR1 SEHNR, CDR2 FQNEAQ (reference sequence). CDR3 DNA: TGTGCCAGCAGCTTTGGGAACCAAATGAACACTGAAGCTTTCTTT. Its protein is CASSFGNQMNTEAFF.

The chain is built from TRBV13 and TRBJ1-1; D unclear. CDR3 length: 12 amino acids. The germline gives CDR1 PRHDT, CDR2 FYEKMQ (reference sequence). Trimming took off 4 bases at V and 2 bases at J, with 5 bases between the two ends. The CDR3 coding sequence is TGTGCCAGCAGCTGGTCTAACACTGAAGCTTTCTTT. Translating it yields CASSWSNTEAFF. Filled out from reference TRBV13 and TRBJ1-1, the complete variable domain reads AAGVIQSPRHLIKEKRETATLKCYPIPRHDTVYWYQQGPGQDPQFLISFYEKMQSDKGSIPDRFSAQQFSDYHSELNMSSLELGDSALYFCASSWSNTEAFFGQGTRLTVV.